Listed below are T cell receptor beta chains from one sample, sequenced in a study of identical twins. TCRdb analysed the 5' RACE reads with MiXCR anew, one entry per CDR3 protein. The sample holds hundreds of thousands of distinct CDR3 sequences, 21% seen once. The sample was also reused in another study, on T cells expressing NK-cell markers.

The sequencing input was PBMCs. All receptors derive from a woman under 30 in good health. The CDR3 runs from the conserved cysteine through the conserved F or W. The D gene is left open where the match is weak. Only part of the rows carry a size: once, few, many, or a class if the clone is expanded.

j_call d_call v_call clone_size cdr3_aa
TRBJ2-3 NA TRBV20-1 few CSAPTLQHRGGTDTQYF
TRBJ2-1 NA TRBV7-3 NA CASSLLGGAINEQFF
TRBJ2-7 TRBD2 TRBV27 NA CASSQGGTSGPYEQYF
TRBJ2-2 NA TRBV20-1 NA CSASGRDSGELFF
TRBJ1-2 NA TRBV20-1 NA CSASMGSYGYTF
TRBJ2-7 NA TRBV29-1 few CSVLRAGRYEQYF
TRBJ2-7 TRBD1 TRBV5-4 few CASSLRQGRFHEQYF
TRBJ2-3 NA TRBV28 NA CASSPGGRGTDTQYF
TRBJ2-5 TRBD1 TRBV6-5 NA CASSYGTGYETQYF
TRBJ2-5 NA TRBV5-1 many CASSLGAQETQYF
TRBJ2-7 TRBD1 TRBV20-1 few CSARDPWAGGSYEQYF
TRBJ2-4 NA TRBV7-9 many CASSPGDSLNKNIQYF
TRBJ2-7 TRBD2 TRBV20-1 once CSARDFSSGRAIIYYEQYF
TRBJ2-7 NA TRBV7-9 NA CASSLVSGGNEQYF
TRBJ1-1 NA TRBV20-1 few CSAKMVTGLNTEAFF
TRBJ1-5 NA TRBV12-3/TRBV12-4 NA CASRRRGPQHF
TRBJ2-3 NA TRBV7-2 NA CASSLAPIGQYF
TRBJ2-7 NA TRBV5-1 many CASSAGFGVGFYEQYF
TRBJ2-3 NA TRBV7-9 once CASSLPGRVYTQYF
TRBJ2-3 NA TRBV3-1 NA CASRKSAQGVGGDTQYF
TRBJ2-6 NA TRBV6-5 once CASSYAGVGANVLTF
TRBJ2-5 NA TRBV15 NA CATSSSGHPEETQYF
TRBJ1-4 NA TRBV6-5 NA CASSYGASNEKLFF
TRBJ2-3 NA TRBV20-1 NA CSARDRRLGPTDTQYF
TRBJ2-6 NA TRBV19 NA CASSIGRSSGANVLTF
TRBJ2-7 NA TRBV18 NA CASSPRDAGVPYEQYF
TRBJ2-1 NA TRBV6-5 few CASSYSNRVDEQFF
TRBJ2-7 NA TRBV5-5 few CASSLSHTEEQYF
TRBJ2-7 NA TRBV5-6 few CASSLGGLSGGYEQYF
TRBJ2-7 NA TRBV7-9 once CASSLDGGSREQYF
TRBJ2-7 NA TRBV5-5 few CASSFPGTNYEQYF
TRBJ1-4 NA TRBV6-1 many CASTTLGMGNEKLFF
TRBJ2-1 TRBD2 TRBV7-6 few CASSPLVAGGYNEQFF
TRBJ1-5 NA TRBV3-1 many CASSQDTDVYQPQHF
TRBJ2-1 NA TRBV20-1 few CSAGSRINEQFF
TRBJ2-5 NA TRBV12-3/TRBV12-4 many CASSSQGTQYF
TRBJ2-3 NA TRBV29-1 NA CSARRRIQYF
TRBJ1-5 NA TRBV12-3/TRBV12-4 many CASSLSEAQPQHF